In this sample, the clone carrying this TCR beta chain turned up many times. The data belong to a study of Graves' ophthalmopathy and Graves' hyperthyroidism. Amplified material comprised TCR beta CDR3 regions derived from RNA transcripts. HTBI-primed RT-PCR formed the first round, and a multiplex PCR formed the second. TCRdb processed the multiplex PCR reads anew with MiXCR; each CDR3 protein has one entry. The table records around 340,000 distinct CDR3 sequences, 15% to 20% of them present only once. Looked up from germline, CDR1 is MNHNS and CDR2 is SASEGT. With 4 bases clipped from V and 0 bases from J, the junction kept 10 bases outside the gene matches. The CDR3 is 17 amino acids.

This chain joins TRBV6-1 and TRBJ2-7; 9 nucleotides line up with TRBD2. Sequenced material: peripheral blood. The receptor was derived from an adult man with Graves' ophthalmopathy. In nucleotides, the CDR3 is TGTGCCAGCAGTGGTCGACTAGCGGCGTCACTCTCCTACGAGCAGTACTTC. This gives the protein CASSGRLAASLSYEQYF.